Sequencing of this T cell receptor beta chain was carried out in a study of spatial heterogeneity in lung cancer. Germline values: CDR1 SNHLY, CDR2 FYNNEI. The junction had 5 bases not matched to a gene; V was cut back by 6 bases and J by 2 bases. This CDR3 has 15 amino acids. The time point denotes: sample taken at primary tumor resection. Patients with untreated early-stage non-small cell lung cancer, numbering around 71, were the donors. This clonotype was seen repeatedly, ten times or more. This beta chain came through as a stray read in a library set up for alpha chains, and its size says little. TCRdb reprocessed the 5' RACE reads via MiXCR and lists one record per CDR3 protein. This table has approximately 6,100 distinct CDR3 sequences, about 12% appearing once.

The receptor was derived from a human donor with early-stage non-small cell lung cancer. This specimen was lung tissue, taken at surgery. The genes are TRBV2 and TRBJ2-7; 12 bases fit TRBD2. This CDR3 is CASRRLAGDPYEQYF. The DNA for the CDR3 is TGTGCCAGCAGGAGACTAGCGGGAGATCCCTACGAGCAGTACTTC.